This entry lists 18 T cell receptor beta chains sequenced from one sample in a study of T cells in Graves' hyperthyroidism and ophthalmopathy (dated by TCRdb to about 2019). The library was generated by multiplex PCR. Sequencing was performed on an Illumina HiSeq 2000. The TCR beta CDR3 regions were amplified from the RNA transcripts. For the first round of RT-PCR on the TCR CDR3, the HTBI primer set was used together with the Qiagen OneStep RT-PCR kit. TCRdb reprocessed the public reads (quality trimming at Q25 with fastp, clone calling with MiXCR) and kept in-frame beta chains. Each entry is one CDR3 protein sequence, shown with its most common DNA and genes. For this sample there are 480,000 or so distinct CDR3 sequences; over 35% appear just once. The ten largest clones represent 44% of the sample. Source material: peripheral blood or thyroid tissue (not recorded which). The receptors derive from an adult woman with Graves' disease, either hyperthyroidism or ophthalmopathy (not recorded which).

This clonotype was seen a handful of times. One end of the junction fails to match germline, which may point to a read error. V and J are TRBV7-9 and TRBJ2-6; a weak D match, TRBD1 (5 bases). The CDR3 length is 12 residues. Germline V gene sequence: CDR1 SEHNR, CDR2 FQNEAQ (reference sequence). This CDR3 reads CASSFSWGTEAF. CDR3 DNA sequence: TGTGCCAGCAGCTTCTCGTGGGGCACTGAAGCTTTC.

This clonotype appeared once. The chain has TRBV10-3 and TRBJ1-2; the match to TRBD1 covers 8 bases. Trimming cost V 10 bases and J 5 bases; bases outside gene matches: 15. CDR3 length: 15 amino acids. CDR1 is ENHRY and CDR2 is SYGVKD in the germline V gene. DNA for the CDR3: TGTGCCAGCAGCCCTGTGACAGGGGCGCGGTATGGCTACACCTTC. Encoded protein: CASSPVTGARYGYTF.

DNA for the CDR3: TGTGCCAGCAGCCGGACAGGAAAAGCTTTCTTT. This sequence encodes CASSRTGKAFF. The rearrangement uses TRBV2 and TRBJ1-1; 7 nucleotides line up with TRBD1. Looked up from germline, CDR1 is SNHLY and CDR2 is FYNNEI. J gave up 9 bases and V 6 bases, and 4 bases lay outside the gene matches. The CDR3 spans 11 residues.

This clonotype was picked up a small number of times. This rearrangement joins TRBV7-3 to TRBJ1-6; 9 bases map to TRBD1. The J segment lost 6 bases and the V segment lost 8 bases, leaving 2 bases of the junction unmatched. CDR1 is SGHTA and CDR2 is FQGTGA in the germline V gene. The CDR3 spans 13 residues. Here the CDR3 reads CASQGQGNSPLHF. DNA of the CDR3: TGTGCCAGCCAGGGACAGGGTAATTCACCCCTCCACTTT.

At least ten counts were recorded for this clonotype. The chain employs TRBV11-2 and TRBJ2-5; 9 bases fit TRBD2. This CDR3 is 14 amino acids long. V lost 5 bases and J lost 4; bases outside the gene matches: 5. CDR1 is SGHAT, CDR2 FQNNGV, per germline. CDR3 amino acids: CASSPGTSTETQYF. CDR3 sequence (DNA): TGTGCCAGCAGCCCCGGGACTAGCACAGAGACCCAGTACTTC.

This clonotype came up many times. The chain couples TRBV14 to TRBJ2-2, with D maybe TRBD2 (6 bases). V lost 4 bases and J lost 6, with 15 bases in between. The CDR3 loop spans 15 amino acids. Germline V gives CDR1 SGHDN, CDR2 FVKESK. This CDR3 is CASSPRGRLAGELFF. Here the CDR3 DNA reads TGTGCCAGCAGCCCCAGAGGGAGGCTTGCCGGGGAGCTGTTTTTT.

The chain employs TRBV10-3 and TRBJ1-2; D gene unclear. Trimming shortened V by 0 bases and J by 7 bases, and 21 bases separated the two germline ends. Germline V gives CDR1 ENHRY, CDR2 SYGVKD. The length of the CDR3 is 17 residues. CDR3 DNA sequence: TGTGCCATCAGTGAGTCGCCCCAACCAAACACTGCGACTGGCTACACCTTC. Amino acid sequence: CAISESPQPNTATGYTF.

In its sample, this clonotype was seen a few times. The V gene is TRBV19, the J gene TRBJ2-6; no clear D. This CDR3 is 15 amino acids long. V lost 7 bases and J lost 0, with 10 bases in between. Germline assignment: CDR1 LNHDA and CDR2 SQIVND (reference sequence). CDR3 protein: CASTDQYSGANVLTF. DNA of the CDR3: TGTGCCAGTACCGACCAGTACTCTGGGGCCAACGTCCTGACTTTC.

This chain connects TRBV25-1 to TRBJ2-7; a weak D match, TRBD2 (5 bases). The CDR3 sequence is 16 residues long. Germline CDR1 is MGHDK and CDR2 is SYGVNS. Trimming removed 1 base at V and 0 bases at J, with 13 bases between. CDR3 amino acids: CASSELSSEPSYEQYF. The CDR3, as DNA: TGTGCCAGCAGTGAATTGAGTAGCGAGCCCTCCTACGAGCAGTACTTC.

The chain has TRBV25-1 and TRBJ1-6; the match to TRBD1 covers 7 bases. Germline CDR1 is MGHDK and CDR2 is SYGVNS. The CDR3 contains 17 residues. V shed 6 bases and J 0 bases; nucleotides not matched to a gene: 8. The CDR3 is CASRKGDRSSYNSPLHF. Here the CDR3 DNA reads TGTGCCAGCAGGAAGGGGGACAGAAGCTCCTATAATTCACCCCTCCACTTT. Looking up the rest from reference TRBV25-1 and TRBJ1-6 gives the full variable domain: EADIYQTPRYLVIGTGKKITLECSQTMGHDKMYWYQQDPGMELHLIHYSYGVNSTEKGDLSSESTVSRIRTEHFPLTLESARPSHTSQYLCASRKGDRSSYNSPLHFGNGTRLTVT.

This clonotype has just one count. The chain recombines TRBV24-1 with TRBJ1-4; D is uncertain. V lost 4 bases and J lost 8, with 16 bases in between. The CDR3 extends over 15 amino acids. Germline V gene data show CDR1 as KGHDR and CDR2 as SFDVKD. The CDR3, as DNA: TGTGCCACCAGTGACTCCGGACGGGAGCGGGAAAAACTGTTTTTT. Translation: CATSDSGREREKLFF.

This clonotype appeared many times. The chain is built from TRBV20-1 and TRBJ1-2; D not certain. Deletions cut 0 bases from V and 4 bases from J, with 3 bases between. Per the germline V gene, CDR1 is DFQATT and CDR2 is SNEGSKA (reference sequence). There are 11 residues in the CDR3. CDR3 in amino acids: CSARDFYGYTF. The DNA for the CDR3 is TGCAGTGCTAGAGATTTCTATGGCTACACCTTC.

The V gene is TRBV25-1, the J gene TRBJ1-4; D is uncertain. V lost 8 bases and J 4 bases, leaving 8 bases between the germline ends. Germline CDR1 is MGHDK and CDR2 is SYGVNS. The CDR3 is 12 amino acids. CDR3 sequence reads: CASVGFNEKLFF. The CDR3 coding sequence is TGTGCCAGCGTTGGCTTTAATGAAAAACTGTTTTTT.

This clonotype has only a few counts. V is TRBV5-1 and J is TRBJ2-7; the match to TRBD1 covers 9 bases. Trimming at V came to 0 bases and at J to 4 bases, leaving 8 bases not matched to a gene. CDR3 size: 16 residues. Germline V gene data show CDR1 as SGHRS and CDR2 as YFSETQ. The CDR3, as DNA: TGCGCCAGCAGCTTGGTCCCACAGGGGGCGAAGTACGAGCAGTACTTC. The encoded protein is CASSLVPQGAKYEQYF. Full variable domain (remainder filled in from reference TRBV5-1 and TRBJ2-7): KAGVTQTPRYLIKTRGQQVTLSCSPISGHRSVSWYQQTPGQGLQFLFEYFSETQRNKGNFPGRFSGRQFSNSRSEMNVSTLELGDSALYLCASSLVPQGAKYEQYFGPGTRLTVT.

This clonotype was seen more than once but under ten times. The genes are TRBV9 and TRBJ1-6; D remains unclear. Trimming cost V 5 bases and J 8 bases, with 8 bases left between them. The CDR3 loop spans 12 amino acids. CDR1 and CDR2 (germline): SGDLS, YYNGEE. This CDR3 reads CASRAADSPLHF. In nucleotides, the CDR3 is TGTGCCAGCAGGGCAGCAGATTCACCCCTCCACTTT.

This clonotype appeared a few times. This chain joins TRBV15 and TRBJ2-5; D unclear. In germline, CDR1 is LNHNV, CDR2 YYDKDF (reference sequence). This CDR3 region has 16 residues. V was pared by 0 bases and J by 5 bases, with 16 bases between. In DNA form, the CDR3 reads TGTGCCACCAGCAGAGATTTACGCGCCCCGGTGGAGACCCAGTACTTC. Translation: CATSRDLRAPVETQYF.

This clonotype turned up a few times. Possible read error: a much larger clone is one base away. As the CDR3 is not closed by the conserved phenylalanine or tryptophan, this likely results from a read error. V gene TRBV7-3 combines with J gene TRBJ1-1, with a weak D call TRBD1 (6 bases). The CDR3 totals 14 residues. Germline CDR1 reads SGHTA; CDR2 reads FQGTGA. V was pared by 3 bases and J by 5 bases, with 13 bases between. The CDR3 loop is CASSLSGAGTEAFS. Written as DNA, the CDR3 is TGTGCCAGCAGCTTGTCGGGGGCCGGAACTGAAGCTTTCTCT.

This sequence joins TRBV24-1 and TRBJ1-6; TRBD1 is a possible D gene (6 bases). The germline V gene encodes CDR1 KGHDR and CDR2 SFDVKD. CDR3 length: 14 residues. V lost 11 bases and J lost 7, with 17 bases in between. For the CDR3, the DNA is TGTGCCAGCAGGGAAACAGGGCGGAATTCACCCCTCCACTTT. Encoded protein: CASRETGRNSPLHF.